This is a list of T cell receptor beta chains from one sample in a study of shared clonotypes between healthy human individuals. The protocol was immunoSEQ multiplex PCR, while the TCRdb copy is restricted to in-frame clones and leaves out a portion. The data contain more than 2,000,000 clones, 90% to 95% of them singletons. The sample was naive CD4+ T cells from PBMCs. The receptors derive from a young man in good health. Some clones in this sample may be carry-over from other donors' samples. CDR3s include the opening cysteine and the closing phenylalanine or tryptophan. The D gene is left open where the match is weak. Expanded clones get a size class; other rows say once, few or many, or leave the size out.

CDR3aa	CDR3nt	j_gene	d_gene	v_gene	abundance
CASSPGVRETNEKLFF	TGCGCCAGCAGCCCAGGGGTCAGGGAAACTAATGAAAAACTGTTTTTT	TRBJ1-4	NA	TRBV5-1	NA
CASMQRLRSYEQYF	TGTGCCAGCATGCAACGGCTGAGGTCCTACGAGCAGTACTTC	TRBJ2-7	NA	TRBV13	once
CASSLGSIIYEQYF	TGTGCCAGCAGCTTAGGGTCGATAATCTACGAGCAGTACTTC	TRBJ2-7	NA	TRBV5-5	NA
CASSPLQGTQETQYF	TGTGCCAGCTCACCCTTACAGGGGACCCAAGAGACCCAGTACTTC	TRBJ2-5	TRBD1	TRBV18	NA
CASSLVVGPNTGELFF	TGTGCCAGCAGCTTAGTGGTGGGACCGAACACCGGGGAGCTGTTTTTT	TRBJ2-2	NA	TRBV7-2	NA
CASSYSGANVLTF	TGTGCCAGTAGTTACTCTGGGGCCAACGTCCTGACTTTC	TRBJ2-6	NA	TRBV19	NA
CASSQGVRQPQHF	TGCGCCAGCAGCCAAGGGGTTCGGCAGCCCCAGCATTTT	TRBJ1-5	NA	TRBV4-3	NA
CASMDWGQIYGYTF	TGTGCCAGCATGGACTGGGGGCAGATCTATGGCTACACCTTC	TRBJ1-2	NA	TRBV6-1	once
CASAPRGVGKLFF	TGTGCCAGCGCCCCGCGAGGGGTGGGAAAACTGTTTTTT	TRBJ1-4	NA	TRBV27	NA
CAISESTGRSYEQYF	TGTGCCATCAGTGAGTCGACGGGCAGATCCTACGAGCAGTACTTC	TRBJ2-7	NA	TRBV10-3	NA
CASSSTRGDTQYF	TGCGCCAGCAGCTCCACCCGGGGAGATACGCAGTATTTT	TRBJ2-3	NA	TRBV5-1	NA
CASKGQGAHNEQFF	TGCGCCAGTAAAGGACAGGGGGCCCACAATGAGCAGTTCTTC	TRBJ2-1	TRBD1	TRBV5-1	NA
CASSLGQGAVDEQFF	TGCGCCAGCAGCTTGGGACAGGGGGCGGTCGATGAGCAGTTCTTC	TRBJ2-1	TRBD1	TRBV5-1	NA
CASSRRQGATYNEQFF	TGTGCCAGCAGCCGAAGACAGGGAGCTACCTACAATGAGCAGTTCTTC	TRBJ2-1	TRBD1	TRBV9	NA
CASSYSMSDIYEQYF	TGTGCCAGCAGTTACTCGATGTCGGATATCTACGAGCAGTACTTC	TRBJ2-7	NA	TRBV6-5	NA
CASSLSAAGTYEQYF	TGTGCCAGCAGCTTATCCGCCGCGGGCACCTACGAGCAGTACTTC	TRBJ2-7	NA	TRBV13	NA
CASSLGIRIGQAENQPQHF	TGTGCCAGCAGCTTAGGTATCCGAATTGGGCAGGCCGAAAATCAGCCCCAGCATTTT	TRBJ1-5	NA	TRBV7-9	NA
CASSVRPRQETQYF	TGTGCCAGCAGCGTCCGACCGCGCCAAGAGACCCAGTACTTC	TRBJ2-5	NA	TRBV6-1	NA
CASSLSRDYTQYF	TGTGCCAGCAGCTTAAGTCGTGATTACACCCAGTACTTC	TRBJ2-5	NA	TRBV7-3	NA
CAWGGTVSEKLFF	TGTGCCTGGGGAGGGACAGTTAGTGAAAAACTGTTTTTT	TRBJ1-4	TRBD1	TRBV30	NA
CSVGGQGADNEQFF	TGCAGCGTTGGTGGACAGGGGGCCGACAATGAGCAGTTCTTC	TRBJ2-1	TRBD1	TRBV29-1	NA
CASSLAGTYEQYF	TGTGCCAGCAGCTTAGCGGGTACCTACGAGCAGTACTTC	TRBJ2-7	NA	TRBV11-2	NA
CASSRRMTGEQYF	TGTGCCAGCAGCCGGAGGATGACCGGGGAGCAGTACTTC	TRBJ2-7	NA	TRBV7-2	NA
CASSEGMGYNEQFF	TGTGCCAGTTCCGAGGGAATGGGCTACAATGAGCAGTTCTTC	TRBJ2-1	NA	TRBV19	once
CASSRTGGYNEQFF	TGCGCCAGCAGTAGGACAGGGGGCTACAATGAGCAGTTCTTC	TRBJ2-1	TRBD1	TRBV10-1	NA
CASSEQGDEQYF	TGTGCCAGCAGTGAACAGGGTGACGAGCAGTACTTC	TRBJ2-7	NA	TRBV2	NA
CASSFRFNNEQFF	TGTGCCAGCAGCTTTCGATTTAACAATGAGCAGTTCTTC	TRBJ2-1	NA	TRBV7-2	NA
CASSPILGAEGYTF	TGTGCCAGCTCACCAATCCTGGGCGCAGAAGGCTACACCTTC	TRBJ1-2	NA	TRBV18	NA
CASSLLAGSYEQYF	TGTGCCAGCAGCCTTTTAGCGGGGTCCTACGAGCAGTACTTC	TRBJ2-7	TRBD2	TRBV7-9	NA
CASSRLAGGFTGELFF	TGTGCCAGCAGTCGACTAGCGGGAGGTTTCACCGGGGAGCTGTTTTTT	TRBJ2-2	TRBD2	TRBV27	NA
CASKSGETQYF	TGTGCCAGCAAGAGTGGCGAGACCCAGTACTTC	TRBJ2-5	NA	TRBV27	NA
CASSDPGTSTDTQYF	TGTGCCAGCAGCGATCCCGGGACTAGCACAGATACGCAGTATTTT	TRBJ2-3	NA	TRBV7-9	NA
CASSLGLLQTAFF	TGCGCCAGCAGCCTTGGCCTCTTACAAACAGCTTTCTTT	TRBJ1-1	NA	TRBV5-1	NA
CASSFSTGFSYTF	TGTGCCAGCAGTTTTAGTACAGGCTTTAGCTACACCTTC	TRBJ1-2	NA	TRBV28	NA
CASSPRQETQYF	TGTGCCAGCAGCCCAAGGCAGGAGACCCAGTACTTC	TRBJ2-5	NA	TRBV7-2	NA
CASSMGDRVSDTQYF	TGTGCCAGTAGTATGGGTGACAGGGTATCAGATACGCAGTATTTT	TRBJ2-3	TRBD1	TRBV19	NA
CASSPPGSRDEQFF	TGCGCCAGCAGCCCGCCGGGAAGCCGGGATGAGCAGTTCTTC	TRBJ2-1	NA	TRBV5-1	NA
CAARGPGTSRTGELFF	TGTGCCGCAAGGGGCCCCGGGACTAGCAGAACCGGGGAGCTGTTTTTT	TRBJ2-2	TRBD2	TRBV28	NA
CASSLGQGRTEAFF	TGCGCCAGCAGCTTGGGTCAGGGGCGGACTGAAGCTTTCTTT	TRBJ1-1	NA	TRBV5-1	NA
CASSRLREGFHEQFF	TGTGCCAGCAGCCGGCTGCGGGAGGGTTTCCATGAGCAGTTCTTC	TRBJ2-1	TRBD2	TRBV11-2	NA
CASMKDRVQETQYF	TGTGCCAGCATGAAAGACAGGGTTCAAGAGACCCAGTACTTC	TRBJ2-5	TRBD1	TRBV6-1	NA
CASSLVTASTDTQYF	TGCGCCAGCAGCTTGGTGACAGCTAGCACAGATACGCAGTATTTT	TRBJ2-3	NA	TRBV5-1	NA
CASSWGTSGIGDEQFF	TGTGCCAGCTCATGGGGGACTAGCGGGATAGGGGATGAGCAGTTCTTC	TRBJ2-1	TRBD2	TRBV9	NA
CASSAAGADTQYF	TGTGCCAGCAGTGCTGCGGGGGCAGATACGCAGTATTTT	TRBJ2-3	TRBD2	TRBV2	NA
CASSLPGLVNTQYF	TGTGCCAGCAGCTTACCCGGATTGGTAAATACGCAGTATTTT	TRBJ2-3	NA	TRBV7-8	NA
CASSDLQGTADTQYF	TGCGCCAGCAGCGATTTACAGGGGACGGCAGATACGCAGTATTTT	TRBJ2-3	TRBD1	TRBV5-1	NA
CASSLDGGTEAFF	TGCGCCAGCAGCTTGGACGGGGGCACTGAAGCTTTCTTT	TRBJ1-1	NA	TRBV5-1	few
CASSLVSGGLSEQFF	TGTGCCAGCAGCTTGGTGTCGGGAGGGCTCTCCGAGCAGTTCTTC	TRBJ2-1	TRBD2	TRBV5-4	NA
CASSPRQGPNQPQHF	TGTGCCAGCAGCCCACGACAGGGACCAAATCAGCCCCAGCATTTT	TRBJ1-5	TRBD1	TRBV7-2	NA
CASSSGEGAGAFF	TGTGCCAGCAGTTCCGGCGAAGGGGCGGGGGCTTTCTTT	TRBJ1-1	NA	TRBV6-5	NA
CASSTRELIETQYF	TGTGCCAGTAGTACGCGGGAGTTGATAGAGACCCAGTACTTC	TRBJ2-5	TRBD2	TRBV19	NA
CAWALGLAAYNEQFF	TGTGCCTGGGCTTTGGGACTAGCAGCCTACAATGAGCAGTTCTTC	TRBJ2-1	TRBD2	TRBV30	NA
CASSPRITPGQENEQFF	TGTGCCAGCTCACCACGGATTACGCCGGGACAAGAAAATGAGCAGTTCTTC	TRBJ2-1	NA	TRBV18	NA